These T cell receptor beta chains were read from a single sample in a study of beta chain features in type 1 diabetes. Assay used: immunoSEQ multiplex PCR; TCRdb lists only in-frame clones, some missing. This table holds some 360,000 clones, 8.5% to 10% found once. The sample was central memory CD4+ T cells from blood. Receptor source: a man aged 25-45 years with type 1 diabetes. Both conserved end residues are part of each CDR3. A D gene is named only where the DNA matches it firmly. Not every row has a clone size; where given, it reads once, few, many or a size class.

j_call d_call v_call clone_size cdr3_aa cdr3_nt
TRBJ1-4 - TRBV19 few CASRGTGEEKLFF TGTGCCAGTAGGGGGACGGGAGAGGAAAAACTGTTTTTT
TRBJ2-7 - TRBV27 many CASSPDGINSYEQYF TGTGCCAGCAGTCCAGACGGAATTAACTCCTACGAGCAGTACTTC
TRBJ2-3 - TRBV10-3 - CAIRRSGEVDTQYF TGTGCCATCAGAAGATCCGGGGAAGTAGATACGCAGTATTTT
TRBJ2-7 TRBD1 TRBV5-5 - CASSARDRAYEQYF TGTGCCAGCAGCGCACGGGACAGGGCTTACGAGCAGTACTTC
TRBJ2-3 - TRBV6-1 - CASRGAGGLHTQYF TGTGCCAGCAGGGGGGCAGGAGGGCTACATACGCAGTATTTT
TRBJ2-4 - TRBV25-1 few CASSDPGQELAKNIQYF TGTGCCAGCAGTGATCCAGGGCAGGAACTAGCCAAAAACATTCAGTACTTC
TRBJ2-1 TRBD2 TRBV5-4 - CASSDRLAGGYNEQFF TGTGCCAGCAGCGATCGGCTAGCGGGAGGGTACAATGAGCAGTTCTTC
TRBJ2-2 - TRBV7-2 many CASSYPGDTGELFF TGTGCCAGCAGCTATCCCGGGGACACCGGGGAGCTGTTTTTT
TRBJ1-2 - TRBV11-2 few CASSFQENYGYTF TGTGCCAGCAGCTTCCAGGAGAACTATGGCTACACCTTC
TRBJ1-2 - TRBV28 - CASSLHDAPYGYTF TGTGCCAGCAGCCTGCACGACGCTCCCTATGGCTACACCTTC
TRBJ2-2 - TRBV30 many CAWKRGPNTGELFF TGTGCCTGGAAGAGAGGTCCGAACACCGGGGAGCTGTTTTTT
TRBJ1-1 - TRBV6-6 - CASSYSRVDTEAFF TGTGCCAGCAGTTACAGCAGGGTCGACACTGAAGCTTTCTTT
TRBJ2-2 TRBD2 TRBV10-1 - CASGLAPGELFF TGCGCCAGCGGACTAGCACCCGGGGAGCTGTTTTTT
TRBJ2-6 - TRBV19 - CASRPRGLSGANVLTF TGTGCCAGTAGGCCTAGGGGTCTCTCTGGGGCCAACGTCCTGACTTTC
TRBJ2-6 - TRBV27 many CASSFKPSGANVLTF TGTGCCAGCAGTTTTAAACCCTCTGGGGCCAACGTCCTGACTTTC
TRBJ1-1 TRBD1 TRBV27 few CASSTTGGGNFF TGTGCCAGCAGTACTACAGGGGGCGGAAATTTCTTT
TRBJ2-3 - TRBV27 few CASSLRRGTDTQYF TGTGCCAGCAGTTTACGGCGGGGCACAGATACGCAGTATTTT
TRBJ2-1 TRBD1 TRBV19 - CASGKDRRYYNEQFF TGTGCCAGTGGGAAGGACAGGCGATACTACAATGAGCAGTTCTTC
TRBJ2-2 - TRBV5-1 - CASSLIAAVGELFF TGCGCCAGCAGCTTGATAGCGGCGGTCGGGGAGCTGTTTTTT
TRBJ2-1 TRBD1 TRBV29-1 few CSVLQGDGGNEQFF TGCAGCGTGCTGCAGGGGGATGGAGGCAATGAGCAGTTCTTC
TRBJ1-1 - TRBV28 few CASTSTGKATEAFF TGTGCCAGCACATCAACAGGGAAGGCCACTGAAGCTTTCTTT
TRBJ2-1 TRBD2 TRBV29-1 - CSVEAGAGGYNEQFF TGCAGCGTCGAAGCGGGAGCCGGGGGCTACAATGAGCAGTTCTTC
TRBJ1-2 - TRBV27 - CASSLKPGEDYGYTF TGTGCCAGCAGTTTAAAACCAGGGGAGGACTATGGCTACACCTTC
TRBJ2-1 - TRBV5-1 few CASSRLGTEGNEQFF TGCGCCAGCAGCCGCTTAGGGACCGAGGGAAATGAGCAGTTCTTC
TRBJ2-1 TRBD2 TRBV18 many CASSPPRPGGGVEQFF TGTGCCAGCTCACCACCCCGCCCGGGAGGAGGAGTTGAGCAGTTCTTC
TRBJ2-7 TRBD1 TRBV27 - CASSWTGTGGRYEQYF TGTGCCAGCAGTTGGACCGGGACAGGGGGGAGGTACGAGCAGTACTTC
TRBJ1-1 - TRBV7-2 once CASSQIPGAEAFF TGTGCCAGCAGCCAAATTCCCGGAGCTGAAGCTTTCTTT